This T cell receptor (beta chain) comes out of a study of T cell responses to AZD1222 COVID-19 vaccine. Clones were read by immunoSEQ multiplex PCR, and TCRdb kept only the in-frame ones, dropping some. The data contain about 90,000 clones, 88% of them singletons. The germline V and J ends were trimmed by 4 bases and 5 bases, with 10 bases remaining between them. The germline gives CDR1 SGHRS, CDR2 YFSETQ. The CDR3 is 12 amino acids. Specimen: peripheral blood, collected on day 0 of AZD1222 vaccination. The sequence was obtained from an adult in good health. V is TRBV5-1 and J is TRBJ2-7; no clear D gene. The CDR3 protein is CASSGSLDEQYF. The CDR3 bases are TGCGCCAGCAGCGGTAGTCTAGACGAGCAGTACTTC.